These 10 T cell receptor beta chains were all obtained from the same sample, sequenced in a study of shared clonotypes between healthy human individuals. Terminally differentiated effector memory CD45RA+ cells were excluded by CCR7 positive selection of CD45RO-negative cells. Only in-frame clones appear in the TCRdb table, and some are missing; sequencing was by immunoSEQ multiplex PCR. Of 1.5 million to 2.5 million clones in the sample, just under 95% were seen once. Sequences were obtained from naive CD8+ T cells sorted from blood. The receptors here all came from a man aged 18-30 years in good health.

The chain is built from TRBV7-9 and TRBJ2-1; 7 bases fit TRBD2. Germline CDR1 is SEHNR and CDR2 is FQNEAQ (reference sequence). V shed 3 bases, J shed 4 bases, and the junction held 6 bases outside the gene matches. The CDR3 length is 15 residues. Here the CDR3 DNA reads TGTGCCAGCAGCTTCTCGGGGGGAGTGTACAATGAGCAGTTCTTC. It yields the protein CASSFSGGVYNEQFF.

The rearrangement links TRBV28 to TRBJ2-7; D may be TRBD2 (7 bases). This CDR3 contains 14 residues. The V end lost 1 base, the J end lost 5 bases, and 12 bases lay between the germline ends. Germline-derived CDR1 and CDR2 are MDHEN and SYDVKM. The DNA for the CDR3 is TGTGCCAGCAGTTTATCGGGGGGCCCCCACGAGCAGTACTTC. Translating gives CASSLSGGPHEQYF.

V usage is TRBV7-2 and J usage is TRBJ2-1; TRBD2 is a possible D gene (6 bases). The germline CDR1 and CDR2 sequences are SGHTA and FQGNSA. The CDR3 consists of 15 residues. Trimming shortened V by 7 bases and J by 3 bases, and 16 bases separated the two germline ends. The DNA of the CDR3 is TGTGCCAGCACCCAGAGGACGGGAGACTACAATGAGCAGTTCTTC. This gives the protein CASTQRTGDYNEQFF.

Written as DNA, the CDR3 is TGCGCCAGCAGCTTGATGGTAGGGAGGGACACTGAAGCTTTCTTT. This translates into CASSLMVGRDTEAFF. V gene TRBV5-1 combines with J gene TRBJ1-1; D call uncertain. V lost 1 base, J lost 3 bases, and 13 bases lay in between. Germline CDR1 is SGHRS and CDR2 is YFSETQ. The CDR3 contains 15 residues.

The chain has TRBV5-1 and TRBJ2-7; 9 nucleotides agree with TRBD1. V was pared by 5 bases and J by 7 bases, with 13 bases of the junction left unmatched. CDR1 and CDR2 (germline): SGHRS, YFSETQ. The CDR3 is 15 residues long. The CDR3 here is CASSWIPGQGEEQYF. DNA for the CDR3: TGCGCCAGCAGTTGGATCCCGGGACAGGGAGAAGAGCAGTACTTC.

The chain combines TRBV10-3 with TRBJ2-5, with unresolved D. The CDR3 spans 14 residues. The germline V and J ends were trimmed by 0 bases and 4 bases, with 9 bases remaining between them. CDR1 is ENHRY, CDR2 SYGVKD, per germline. Written as DNA, the CDR3 is TGTGCCATCAGTGAGTCGGCGACTTTAGAGACCCAGTACTTC. Translated: CAISESATLETQYF.

The V call is TRBV5-1, the J call TRBJ2-7; D possibly corresponds to TRBD2 (6 bases). Trimming pared 4 bases from V and 1 base from J, leaving 15 bases between. The germline CDR1 and CDR2 sequences are SGHRS and YFSETQ. CDR3 size: 15 residues. This chain's CDR3 is CASSPRGIPSYEQYF. The CDR3 coding sequence is TGCGCCAGCAGCCCACGGGGGATACCGTCCTACGAGCAGTACTTC.

The rearrangement uses TRBV2 and TRBJ2-7, with 8 bases lining up with TRBD1. Germline CDR1 is SNHLY and CDR2 is FYNNEI. V dropped 9 bases and J dropped 6; count of bases not matched to a gene: 13. This CDR3 is built from 14 residues. The DNA for the CDR3 is TGTGCCAGTTCCTCTGGACAGGGTAGAGGCGAGCAGTACTTC. This sequence encodes CASSSGQGRGEQYF.

Comment on this clone: Other DNA sequences in this sample translate to the same CDR3. This rearrangement joins TRBV5-4 to TRBJ1-1, with no clear D. Germline CDR1 and CDR2: SGHNT and YYREEE (reference sequence). This CDR3 is built from 14 residues. V was trimmed by 0 bases and J by 4 bases, leaving 10 bases between them. In nucleotides, the CDR3 is TGTGCCAGCAGCTTGGTGGGAGGGCCCACTGAAGCTTTCTTT. Its translation: CASSLVGGPTEAFF.

The rearrangement uses TRBV6-1 and TRBJ2-7; 7 bases are shared with TRBD2. Germline loops: CDR1 MNHNS, CDR2 SASEGT. Trimming removed 5 bases from V and 2 bases from J; junction bases left unmatched: 9. The CDR3 is 15 amino acids. CDR3 residues: CASSIRTSLTYEQYF. In DNA, the CDR3 is TGTGCCAGCAGTATCAGGACTAGTCTCACCTACGAGCAGTACTTC.